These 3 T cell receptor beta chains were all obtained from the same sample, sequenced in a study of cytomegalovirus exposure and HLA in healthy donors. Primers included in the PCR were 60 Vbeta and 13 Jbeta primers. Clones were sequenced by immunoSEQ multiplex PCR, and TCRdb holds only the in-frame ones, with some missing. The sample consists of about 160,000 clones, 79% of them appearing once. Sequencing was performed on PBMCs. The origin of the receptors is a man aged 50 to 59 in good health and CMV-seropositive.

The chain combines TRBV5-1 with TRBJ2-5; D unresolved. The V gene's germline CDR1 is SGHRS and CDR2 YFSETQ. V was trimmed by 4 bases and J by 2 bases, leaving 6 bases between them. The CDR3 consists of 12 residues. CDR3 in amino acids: CASSLGQETQYF. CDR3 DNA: TGCGCCAGCAGCCTAGGTCAAGAGACCCAGTACTTC.

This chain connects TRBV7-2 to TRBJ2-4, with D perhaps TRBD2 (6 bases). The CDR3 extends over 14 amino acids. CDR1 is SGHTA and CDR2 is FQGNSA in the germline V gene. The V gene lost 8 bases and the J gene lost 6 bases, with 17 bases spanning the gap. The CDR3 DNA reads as TGTGCCAGCTGCCAATCCGGGACTCCAAACATTCAGTACTTC. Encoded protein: CASCQSGTPNIQYF.

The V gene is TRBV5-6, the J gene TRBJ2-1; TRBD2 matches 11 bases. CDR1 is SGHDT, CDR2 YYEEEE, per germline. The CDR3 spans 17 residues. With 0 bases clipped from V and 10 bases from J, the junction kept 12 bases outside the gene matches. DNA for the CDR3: TGTGCCAGCAGCTTGGAGGGGACAGGAAGACTAGCGGGGGAGCAGTTCTTC. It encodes CASSLEGTGRLAGEQFF.